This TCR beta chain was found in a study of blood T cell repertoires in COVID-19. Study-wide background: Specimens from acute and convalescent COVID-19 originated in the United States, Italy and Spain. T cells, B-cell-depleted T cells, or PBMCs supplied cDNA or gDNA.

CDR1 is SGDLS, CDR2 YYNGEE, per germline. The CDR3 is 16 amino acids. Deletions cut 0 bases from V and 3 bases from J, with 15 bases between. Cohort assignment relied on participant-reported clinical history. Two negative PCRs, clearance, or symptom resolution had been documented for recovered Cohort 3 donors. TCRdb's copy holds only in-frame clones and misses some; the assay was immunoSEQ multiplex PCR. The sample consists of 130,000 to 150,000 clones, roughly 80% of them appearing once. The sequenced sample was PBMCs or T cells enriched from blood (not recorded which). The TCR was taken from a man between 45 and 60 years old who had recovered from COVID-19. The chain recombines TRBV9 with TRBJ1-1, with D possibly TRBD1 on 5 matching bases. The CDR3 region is CASSVAVWGGDTEAFF. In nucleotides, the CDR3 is TGTGCCAGCAGCGTAGCTGTGTGGGGGGGAGACACTGAAGCTTTCTTT. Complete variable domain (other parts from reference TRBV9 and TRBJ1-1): DSGVTQTPKHLITATGQRVTLRCSPRSGDLSVYWYQQSLDQGLQFLIQYYNGEERAKGNILERFSAQQFPDLHSELNLSSLELGDSALYFCASSVAVWGGDTEAFFGQGTRLTVV.